This T cell receptor (beta chain) was captured in a study of pediatric ulcerative colitis. TCRdb's copy holds only in-frame clones and misses some; the assay was immunoSEQ multiplex PCR. The sample contains approximately 60,000 clones, less than 90% of which appear only once. CDR1 is SGHTA, CDR2 FQGNSA, per germline. The ends were cut back, 5 bases at V and 6 bases at J, with 10 bases in the middle. The CDR3 contains 12 residues. No immunosuppressive drugs were given to ulcerative colitis patients before diagnostic colonoscopy. The TCR comes from a boy aged 5-17 years with severe ulcerative colitis. The genes are TRBV7-2 and TRBJ2-5, with D uncertain. Sequencing was carried out using blood. Here the CDR3 reads CASSPQQKTQYF. CDR3 nucleotides: TGTGCCAGCAGCCCGCAGCAGAAGACCCAGTACTTC.